A single sample is the source of the 22 T cell receptor beta chains below, sequenced in a study of blood T cell repertoires in COVID-19. Data came from immunoSEQ multiplex PCR; TCRdb stores just in-frame clones and leaves some out. This sample has around 57,000 clones; approximately 79% occur once, and the top ten carry roughly 6%. The sequenced sample was peripheral blood. Receptors originate from a woman between 65 and 79 years old with acute or convalescent COVID-19.

The chain employs TRBV9 and TRBJ1-4, with D perhaps matching TRBD1 (5 bases). CDR1 is SGDLS, CDR2 YYNGEE, per germline. The CDR3 loop spans 14 amino acids. Trimming cost V 7 bases and J 7 bases, with 17 bases left between them. As DNA, the CDR3 is TGTGCCAGCTCCGGGGGGGAGGAGGGTGAAAAACTGTTTTTT. Translation gives CASSGGEEGEKLFF.

The chain combines TRBV6-5 with TRBJ2-2, with D possibly TRBD1 on 5 matching bases. The germline V gene has CDR1 MNHEY and CDR2 SVGAGI. The CDR3 sequence is 15 residues long. Trimming removed 0 bases from V and 7 bases from J, with 12 bases in between. The CDR3 reads CASSYSQGWIGELFF. CDR3 DNA: TGTGCCAGCAGTTACTCTCAGGGATGGATCGGGGAGCTGTTTTTT.

This clone came up once. CDR3 DNA sequence: TGTGCCAGCAGTCCATTTGGGGTGGGGCGCGCTAACTATGGCTACACCTTC. The encoded protein is CASSPFGVGRANYGYTF. The gene calls are TRBV28 and TRBJ1-2; D is possibly TRBD1 (5 bases). The CDR3 consists of 17 residues. The ends were cut back, 5 bases at V and 0 bases at J, with 19 bases in the middle. CDR1 MDHEN and CDR2 SYDVKM come from the germline V gene.

The chain is built from TRBV3-1 (or the pseudogene TRBV3-2) and TRBJ2-7; D call uncertain. Trimming removed 3 bases from V and 5 bases from J, with 5 bases in between. The CDR3 runs to 11 residues. Germline CDR1 and CDR2: LGHDT and YNNKEL (reference sequence). The CDR3 DNA reads TGTGCCAGCAGCCATGTAGACGAGCAGTACTTC. It yields the protein CASSHVDEQYF.

The V gene is TRBV9, the J gene TRBJ2-2, with 10 positions matching TRBD2. Trimming at V came to 0 bases and at J to 7 bases, leaving 6 bases not matched to a gene. The CDR3 extends over 16 amino acids. In germline, CDR1 is SGDLS, CDR2 YYNGEE. The CDR3 is CASSVEGSGGCGELFF. The CDR3 DNA reads as TGTGCCAGCAGCGTAGAAGGTAGCGGGGGGTGCGGGGAGCTGTTTTTT.

J is TRBJ1-2 and V is TRBV5-1; D perhaps matches TRBD1 (5 bases). The CDR3 loop spans 18 amino acids. Between the trimmed V and J ends, which lost 3 bases and 0 bases, there was a span of 21 bases. CDR1 SGHRS and CDR2 YFSETQ come from the germline V gene. CDR3 coding DNA: TGCGCCAGCAGCTATAAGGGAGGGGCGGTCGGCCCTAACTATGGCTACACCTTC. It yields the protein CASSYKGGAVGPNYGYTF.

The chain has TRBV6-5 and TRBJ1-2, with D perhaps matching TRBD1 (5 bases). The germline gives CDR1 MNHEY, CDR2 SVGAGI. The CDR3 is 13 amino acids. The V end was cut by 10 bases, the J end by 6 bases, with 18 bases between. The CDR3 DNA follows: TGTGCCACAAGGCGACAGAATCCCCATGGCTACACCTTC. It is translated as CATRRQNPHGYTF.

This clone was seen more than once but under ten times. V and J are TRBV5-8 and TRBJ1-1; D is ambiguous. Trimming took 5 bases from V and 1 from J, leaving 9 bases between them. CDR3 length equals 13 residues. CDR1 and CDR2 from the germline V gene are SGHTS and YDEGEE. The CDR3 DNA reads as TGTGCCAGCAGACAGATCCGGAACACTGAAGCTTTCTTT. This gives the protein CASRQIRNTEAFF.

The rearrangement joins TRBV7-9 to TRBJ1-2, with a tentative D call TRBD1 (5 bases). Germline V gene lookup returns CDR1 SEHNR and CDR2 FQNEAQ (reference sequence). Trimming cost V 1 base and J 0 bases, with 12 bases left between them. CDR3 length: 16 amino acids. The CDR3 region is CASSLVQGASNYGYTF. The DNA for the CDR3 is TGTGCCAGCAGCTTAGTTCAAGGGGCCTCTAACTATGGCTACACCTTC.

The chain is built from TRBV19 and TRBJ2-5, with TRBD1 matching over 10 bases. Germline loops: CDR1 LNHDA, CDR2 SQIVND (reference sequence). Trimming at V came to 7 bases and at J to 5 bases, leaving 10 bases not matched to a gene. There are 15 residues in the CDR3. The CDR3 protein is CASTTGQGGGETQYF. The DNA of the CDR3 is TGTGCCAGTACTACTGGACAGGGGGGTGGCGAGACCCAGTACTTC.

The chain employs TRBV4-2 and TRBJ2-1, with D possibly matching TRBD2 (5 bases). The CDR3 sequence is 16 residues long. V lost 1 base, J lost 3 bases, and 13 bases lay in between. The V gene's germline CDR1 is LGHNA and CDR2 YNFKEQ. CDR3 bases: TGTGCCAGCAGCCAAGTTGGGCTAGCAGGCTACAATGAGCAGTTCTTC. Translation gives CASSQVGLAGYNEQFF.

Relative to its sample, this clone is medium-sized. The V and J genes are TRBV25-1 and TRBJ2-7; 9 bases line up with TRBD2. The CDR3 has 13 amino acids. The junction had 3 bases not matched to a gene; V was cut back by 8 bases and J by 1 base. The germline CDR1 and CDR2 sequences are MGHDK and SYGVNS. The CDR3 DNA reads TGTGCCAGCGGGACTAGCAGATCCTACGAGCAGTACTTC. Protein: CASGTSRSYEQYF.

The rearrangement uses TRBV18 and TRBJ1-2, with 8 bases aligning to TRBD1. V trimming: 2 bases; J trimming: 0 bases; junction bases outside the gene matches: 5. This CDR3 comprises 16 residues. The germline CDR1 and CDR2 sequences are KGHSH and LQKENI. In DNA form, the CDR3 reads TGTGCCAGCTCACCAATCGGGACAGGAACTAACTATGGCTACACCTTC. Its protein product is CASSPIGTGTNYGYTF.

J is TRBJ2-1 and V is TRBV7-9; TRBD1 aligns across 10 bases. Trimming cost V 2 bases and J 6 bases; bases outside gene matches: 10. CDR3 size: 17 residues. The V gene's germline CDR1 is SEHNR and CDR2 FQNEAQ (reference sequence). CDR3 loop: CASSLNWGTGVGNEQFF. The CDR3 DNA reads TGTGCCAGCAGCTTAAATTGGGGGACAGGGGTCGGCAATGAGCAGTTCTTC.

This chain joins TRBV18 and TRBJ1-1, with D uncertain. The CDR3 has 13 residues. Germline CDR1 is KGHSH and CDR2 is LQKENI. Trimming cost V 1 base and J 1 base, with 4 bases left between them. The CDR3 reads CASSPQQNTEAFF. CDR3 DNA sequence: TGTGCCAGCTCACCACAACAGAACACTGAAGCTTTCTTT.

The chain carries TRBV5-1 and TRBJ1-1, with a weak D call TRBD1 (5 bases). V lost 2 bases and J 0 bases, leaving 20 bases between the germline ends. Germline V lookup: CDR1 SGHRS, CDR2 YFSETQ. The CDR3 is 18 residues long. CDR3 in amino acids: CASSFTQAFTPLNTEAFF. CDR3 coding DNA: TGCGCCAGCAGCTTTACACAGGCCTTTACCCCCCTGAACACTGAAGCTTTCTTT.

This clone showed up just a few times. This sequence joins TRBV2 and TRBJ2-3; 8 nucleotides match TRBD2. V lost 7 bases, J lost 1 base, and 7 bases stayed unmatched. The V gene's germline CDR1 is SNHLY and CDR2 FYNNEI. This CDR3 is 15 amino acids long. For the CDR3, the DNA is TGTGCCAGCAACGTCGGGGGGGGCCGCACAGATACGCAGTATTTT. It is translated as CASNVGGGRTDTQYF.

CDR3 sequence (DNA): TGTGCCAGCAGTTGGACAGGAGCAGAGCAGTTCTTC. Protein sequence: CASSWTGAEQFF. This sequence joins TRBV6-5 and TRBJ2-1; the match to TRBD1 covers 7 bases. The trim removed 4 bases at V and 10 bases at J, leaving 4 bases unmatched. The CDR3 contains 12 residues. CDR1 is MNHEY, CDR2 SVGAGI, per germline.

The chain links TRBV5-1 to TRBJ2-3; 10 nucleotides match TRBD2. The V gene's germline CDR1 is SGHRS and CDR2 YFSETQ. V lost 4 bases, J lost 6 bases, and 2 bases stayed unmatched. CDR3 length: 13 amino acids. In DNA, the CDR3 is TGCGCCAGCAGCCTAGCGGGGGTGGATACGCAGTATTTT. Protein: CASSLAGVDTQYF.

The chain links TRBV6-4 to TRBJ2-1; D gene ambiguous. Trimming stripped 6 bases from V and 4 bases from J, with 7 bases between. CDR1 is MRHNA and CDR2 is SNTAGT in the germline V gene. This CDR3 spans 12 amino acids. CDR3 loop: CASSDLYNEQFF. CDR3 nucleotides: TGTGCCAGCAGCGACCTATACAATGAGCAGTTCTTC.

This clone has a single count. J is TRBJ1-1 and V is TRBV2; the match to TRBD1 covers 9 bases. Unmatched junction bases numbered 10, after V lost 4 bases and J lost 4 bases. Germline CDR1 and CDR2: SNHLY and FYNNEI. CDR3 size: 16 residues. CDR3 sequence reads: CASSAGTGSQSTEAFF. The CDR3 DNA follows: TGTGCCAGCAGTGCCGGGACAGGGAGCCAGAGCACTGAAGCTTTCTTT. Looking up the rest from reference TRBV2 and TRBJ1-1 gives the full variable domain: EPEVTQTPSHQVTQMGQEVILRCVPISNHLYFYWYRQILGQKVEFLVSFYNNEISEKSEIFDDQFSVERPDGSNFTLKIRSTKLEDSAMYFCASSAGTGSQSTEAFFGQGTRLTVV.

This chain uses TRBV19 with TRBJ1-1; D is unclear. This CDR3 has 14 amino acids. Germline V CDR1 and CDR2: LNHDA, SQIVND (reference sequence). V dropped 3 bases and J dropped 4 bases, with 12 bases sitting between them. CDR3 in amino acids: CASSMAAEGTEAFF. The CDR3 nucleotides read TGTGCCAGTAGTATGGCCGCCGAGGGCACTGAAGCTTTCTTT. Based on the CDR3 plus reference TRBV19 and TRBJ1-1, the full variable domain is DGGITQSPKYLFRKEGQNVTLSCEQNLNHDAMYWYRQDPGQGLRLIYYSQIVNDFQKGDIAEGYSVSREKKESFPLTVTSAQKNPTAFYLCASSMAAEGTEAFFGQGTRLTVV.